These T cell receptor beta chains were read from a single sample in a study of blood T cells in healthy people across ages. TCRdb independently ran MiXCR on the 5' RACE reads; one entry per CDR3 protein. The data show around 690,000 distinct CDR3 sequences, under 65% seen once. Material: blood. These receptors were taken from a man in his sixties in good health. The CDR3 runs from the conserved cysteine through the conserved F or W. Each record gives: D gene, J gene, clone size, V gene, CDR3 protein, CDR3 DNA. The D gene is left open where the match is weak. Clone size is stated in some rows and not others, as once, few, many or a class when expanded.

TRBD1	TRBJ1-5	NA	TRBV6-1	CATAEDRVGQPQHF	TGTGCCACCGCCGAGGACAGGGTGGGTCAGCCCCAGCATTTT
NA	TRBJ1-4	NA	TRBV2	CASSDRENEKLFF	TGTGCCAGCAGTGACAGGGAGAATGAAAAACTGTTTTTT
TRBD2	TRBJ2-5	NA	TRBV5-1	CASSLVPGTSVGETQYF	TGCGCCAGCAGCTTAGTCCCCGGGACTAGCGTTGGAGAGACCCAGTACTTC
NA	TRBJ2-3	few	TRBV7-9	CASSLGASPTDTQYF	TGTGCCAGCAGCTTAGGGGCTAGCCCCACAGATACGCAGTATTTT
NA	TRBJ2-6	few	TRBV7-2	CASASVLSGANVLTF	TGTGCCAGCGCATCAGTTCTCTCTGGGGCCAACGTCCTGACTTTC
TRBD1	TRBJ2-6	once	TRBV7-2	CASSEGQGYSGANVLNF	TGTGCCAGCAGCGAGGGACAGGGGTACTCTGGGGCCAACGTCCTGAATTTC
TRBD2	TRBJ2-4	NA	TRBV11-2	CASSLGGSGVPNIQYF	TGTGCCAGCAGCTTAGGGGGTAGCGGGGTCCCCAACATTCAGTACTTC
NA	TRBJ1-2	NA	TRBV2	CASSVFPGTSYGHTF	TGTGCCAGCAGCGTCTTTCCCGGGACATCCTATGGCCACACCTTC
NA	TRBJ2-1	NA	TRBV12-5	CASGSLHPQFF	TGTGCTAGTGGTTCGTTACACCCCCAGTTCTTC
TRBD1	TRBJ1-1	NA	TRBV7-9	CASSARTGGDTEAFF	TGTGCCAGCAGCGCTAGGACAGGGGGGGACACTGAAGCTTTCTTT
TRBD1	TRBJ2-5	NA	TRBV5-8	CASSITGTGIQETQYF	TGTGCCAGCAGCATAACCGGGACAGGGATCCAAGAGACCCAGTACTTC
NA	TRBJ2-2	NA	TRBV7-9	CASRKEGTGELFF	TGTGCCAGCCGCAAAGAGGGAACCGGGGAGCTGTTTTTT
NA	TRBJ2-3	NA	TRBV10-1	CASSPRQEDTQYF	TGCGCCAGCAGCCCGAGACAGGAAGATACGCAGTATTTT
NA	TRBJ2-7	NA	TRBV4-2	CASSPLGTNGYYEQYF	TGTGCCAGCAGCCCCCTTGGCACTAACGGCTACTACGAGCAGTACTTC
NA	TRBJ2-2	NA	TRBV6-5	CASSYSHFTGELFF	TGTGCCAGCAGTTACTCCCACTTCACCGGGGAGCTGTTTTTT
TRBD1	TRBJ1-6	NA	TRBV18	CASSPITRDSNSPLHF	TGTGCCAGCTCACCAATTACCCGGGACAGCAATTCACCCCTCCACTTT
NA	TRBJ2-1	NA	TRBV11-2	CASSFDRNEQFF	TGTGCCAGCAGCTTTGATCGAAATGAGCAGTTCTTC
TRBD2	TRBJ2-1	few	TRBV5-1	CASSLDPGGPSNEQFF	TGCGCCAGCAGCTTGGACCCGGGGGGGCCTTCGAATGAGCAGTTCTTC
NA	TRBJ2-7	NA	TRBV10-1	CAIRRAGTYEQYF	TGCGCCATCAGACGAGCAGGGACCTACGAGCAGTACTTC
NA	TRBJ2-5	few	TRBV6-5	CASRRGPTFTETQYF	TGTGCCAGCAGACGAGGACCCACTTTTACGGAGACCCAGTACTTC
TRBD2	TRBJ2-5	NA	TRBV3-1	CASSQRGAETQYF	TGTGCCAGCAGTCAGCGGGGGGCAGAGACCCAGTACTTC
TRBD1	TRBJ2-7	NA	TRBV28	CTSSAPDRLGEQYF	TGTACCAGCAGTGCACCGGACAGGCTGGGGGAGCAGTACTTC
TRBD1	TRBJ2-7	NA	TRBV7-9	CASSLRDRSYEQYF	TGTGCCAGCAGCTTACGGGACAGATCCTACGAGCAGTACTTC
TRBD1	TRBJ1-4	NA	TRBV6-6	CASSYQGQGNEKLFF	TGTGCCAGCAGTTATCAGGGACAGGGTAATGAAAAACTGTTTTTT
NA	TRBJ2-7	NA	TRBV20-1	CSARVPGASSYEQYF	TGCAGTGCTAGAGTCCCGGGCGCTAGCTCCTACGAGCAGTACTTC
NA	TRBJ2-1	few	TRBV7-2	CASSRSLGGFNEQFF	TGTGCCAGCAGCCGTAGCCTTGGGGGATTCAATGAGCAGTTCTTC
NA	TRBJ2-5	NA	TRBV5-1	CASRLGQETQYF	TGCGCCAGCAGACTCGGCCAAGAGACCCAGTACTTC
TRBD2	TRBJ2-1	NA	TRBV10-3	CAISELGGGASRYNEQFF	TGTGCCATCAGTGAATTAGGCGGGGGGGCGTCTCGCTACAATGAGCAGTTCTTC
TRBD2	TRBJ2-1	few	TRBV27	CASRILAGGLGEQFF	TGTGCCAGCAGGATACTAGCGGGGGGGCTGGGTGAGCAGTTCTTC
NA	TRBJ1-4	NA	TRBV12-3/TRBV12-4	CASSLSGTTNEKLFF	TGTGCCAGCAGTCTCTCCGGGACAACTAATGAAAAACTGTTTTTT
NA	TRBJ2-1	few	TRBV7-2	CASKQGIHNEQFF	TGTGCCAGCAAACAGGGTATTCACAATGAGCAGTTCTTC
NA	TRBJ1-2	NA	TRBV20-1	CSAGEYGYTF	TGCAGTGCTGGGGAATATGGCTACACCTTC
NA	TRBJ2-6	few	TRBV7-9	CASTLDRDPRANVLTF	TGTGCCAGCACCTTAGACCGGGACCCCAGGGCCAACGTCCTGACTTTC
NA	TRBJ1-6	few	TRBV11-2	CASSLEGAPRSNSPLHF	TGTGCCAGCAGCTTAGAGGGGGCCCCTAGAAGTAATTCACCCCTCCACTTT
TRBD2	TRBJ2-1	few	TRBV6-1	CASSAERAGIYNEQFF	TGTGCCAGCAGTGCCGAGAGAGCGGGGATCTACAATGAGCAGTTCTTC
TRBD2	TRBJ2-5	NA	TRBV20-1	CSAPRRLGGQETQYF	TGCAGTGCTCCCCGGAGGTTGGGGGGGCAAGAGACCCAGTACTTC
TRBD2	TRBJ2-1	NA	TRBV20-1	CSAPGTSGALSSYNEQFF	TGCAGTGCTCCGGGGACTAGCGGGGCCTTAAGCTCCTACAATGAGCAGTTCTTC
NA	TRBJ1-2	once	TRBV7-2	CASSLGAGASLYGYTF	TGTGCCAGCAGCTTAGGCGCCGGGGCGTCCCTCTATGGCTACACCTTC
NA	TRBJ2-1	NA	TRBV9	CASSVGSGAYNEQFF	TGTGCCAGCAGCGTAGGGTCAGGAGCGTACAATGAGCAGTTCTTC
NA	TRBJ1-2	NA	TRBV27	CASSEHTGGLDGYTF	TGTGCCAGCAGTGAACACACAGGTGGATTGGATGGCTACACCTTC
TRBD2	TRBJ2-3	NA	TRBV29-1	CSVEGAGGGTDTQYF	TGCAGCGTTGAGGGAGCGGGGGGCGGGACAGATACGCAGTATTTT
NA	TRBJ2-7	few	TRBV18	CASSPAGVNEQYF	TGTGCCAGCTCACCGGCAGGGGTGAACGAGCAGTACTTC